This T cell receptor (beta chain) is from a study of T cell repertoires in cytomegalovirus infection. About the study: TCR beta signatures that were public indicated CMV infection and matching HLA type.

The length of the CDR3 is 13 residues. Looked up from germline, CDR1 is SGHTA and CDR2 is FQGNSA. The germline V and J ends were trimmed by 6 bases and 2 bases, with 9 bases remaining between them. The table lists this clonotype with a few counts. The antigen remains undetermined. One entry per CDR3 protein, called by TCRdb with MiXCR from the reads. The table lists about 85,000 distinct CDR3 sequences, 45% to 50% of them singletons, with over 85% in the top ten. The sequence came from a human donor in good health (CMV status not recorded). Some clones in this sample may be carry-over from other donors' samples. This specimen consisted of CD8+ T cells from cultured PBMCs, obtained from culture after CMV antigen stimulation. This chain links TRBV7-2 with TRBJ2-3; D unclear. This CDR3 reads CASSFSDTDTQYF. The CDR3 DNA reads as TGTGCCAGCAGTTTCTCGGACACAGATACGCAGTATTTT.